This T cell receptor beta chain comes out of a study of tumor-infiltrating lymphocytes in primary liver carcinoma. Study-wide background: Samples produced roughly 3.65 to 8 million productive TCRbeta reads, comparable across tissue types.

In the case of this clonotype: Its antigen is as yet unknown. Sequence at one end of the junction differs from germline and may be a read error.

A primer matching the constant region was used to make TCR beta cDNA from approximately 0.45 ug of total RNA. Generation of the TCR beta libraries relied on three nested multiplex PCR rounds using slightly modified ARM-PCR. From the multiplex PCR reads, TCRdb called clonotypes with MiXCR, one entry per CDR3 protein. The sample lists about 190,000 distinct CDR3 sequences, 85% occurring once. Study-level findings and limits: Only about 7-25% of top clones occurred in every one of the five tumor regions.

Investigators took RNA and DNA out together from 20-30 mg of unsorted bulk tissue. Through surgical resection, the patients' primary liver carcinoma was treated. The TCR was taken from a man between 40 and 49 years old with primary liver carcinoma and hepatitis B virus infection. Sequenced sample: tumor tissue from primary liver carcinoma.

The CDR3 reads CASSFGLVGVSSYNKQFF. The CDR3 coding sequence is TGTGCCAGCAGCTTTGGGCTAGTGGGAGTCAGCTCCTACAATAAGCAGTTCTTC. The chain has TRBV5-6 and TRBJ2-1, with TRBD2 as a possible D gene (5 bases). The CDR3 sequence is 18 residues long. The germline gives CDR1 SGHDT, CDR2 YYEEEE.